These T cell receptor beta chains were read from a single sample in a study of post-analysis software for immune sequencing data. Using its own MiXCR run on the PCR reads, TCRdb lists one record per CDR3 protein. The repertoire holds roughly 800,000 distinct CDR3 sequences, with 25% to 30% as singletons. The specimen sequenced was blood. These receptors were obtained from a girl aged 10 to 17 with multiple sclerosis. CDR3s leave out the opening cysteine and the closing phenylalanine or tryptophan. Clone size is stated in some rows and not others, as once, few, many or a class when expanded.

TRBV3-1,NA,TRBJ2-2,ASSRDRGLRTGELF
TRBV6-6,NA,TRBJ2-1,ASSHITGAAYNEQF
TRBV20-1,NA,TRBJ2-3,SVTRAGATQY
TRBV7-9,NA,TRBJ1-6,ASSLSSAPLH
TRBV4-3,few,TRBJ2-5,ASSRNSDQETQY
TRBV10-3,NA,TRBJ1-5,AISEGRQAQH
TRBV15,NA,NA,ATSRAPISASGSYEQY
TRBV10-3,NA,TRBJ1-1,AISEYQSNTEAF
TRBV12-3/TRBV12-4,NA,TRBJ2-6,AGSPGRFSGANVLT
TRBV20-1,NA,TRBJ1-1,SASVGSGTEAF
TRBV28,few,TRBJ2-7,ASSPPATYEQY
TRBV9,NA,TRBJ2-3,ASSDFDSATDTQY
TRBV29-1,few,TRBJ2-7,SVKNRLPPYEQY
TRBV20-1,few,TRBJ1-2,SATDGRDGYT
TRBV5-1,many,TRBJ2-5,ASGQDQETQY
TRBV20-1,few,TRBJ2-1,SASPYNEQF
TRBV20-1,many,TRBJ2-5,SARDPGRETQY
TRBV7-2,NA,TRBJ2-3,ASTSTLSGTDTQY
TRBV7-2,NA,TRBJ2-5,ASSTTISGGNQETQY
TRBV6-1,few,TRBJ2-5,ASSERDRGQETQY
TRBV18,few,TRBJ2-1,ASSPTLSGSTHNEQF
TRBV7-9,NA,TRBJ2-1,ASSLPNNEQF
TRBV20-1,few,TRBJ2-1,SAQRRLQEQF
TRBV6-6,NA,TRBJ1-2,ASSYGTGTYGYT
TRBV28,few,TRBJ2-3,ASSLLVAGAQDTQY
TRBV9,few,TRBJ2-7,ASSVGRQGTYEQY
TRBV5-6,few,TRBJ2-5,ASSFEADEETQY
TRBV29-1,NA,TRBJ2-7,SAAVDSTAYEQY
TRBV4-2,NA,TRBJ2-5,ASSQRQARETQY
TRBV10-3,few,TRBJ2-4,AISESRGAESVTLAKNIQY
TRBV3-1,once,TRBJ1-4,ASSQPAATNEKLF
TRBV28,NA,TRBJ2-7,ASSPRPSVDEQY
TRBV2,NA,TRBJ1-2,ASRMTAAYGYT
TRBV6-6,many,TRBJ2-4,ASSSQGDAKNIQY
TRBV3-1,NA,TRBJ2-1,ASSQVANNEQF
TRBV15,few,TRBJ1-5,ATSRGQGDQPQH
TRBV15,few,TRBJ1-2,ATSRVDNNYGYT
TRBV6-6,NA,TRBJ2-7,ASSRGWNEQY
TRBV5-1,NA,TRBJ2-2,ASSPIQGTTGELF
TRBV4-1,NA,TRBJ2-1,ASSQWLAGGNEQF
TRBV12-5,NA,TRBJ2-4,ASGLTANIQY
TRBV28,few,TRBJ2-7,ASQGLDGTSGSYEQY
TRBV14,NA,TRBJ1-2,ASSQELASVYGYT
TRBV6-5,NA,TRBJ2-2,ASTRQGTGELF
TRBV24-1,NA,TRBJ2-3,ATSDPRQGPLWTDTQY